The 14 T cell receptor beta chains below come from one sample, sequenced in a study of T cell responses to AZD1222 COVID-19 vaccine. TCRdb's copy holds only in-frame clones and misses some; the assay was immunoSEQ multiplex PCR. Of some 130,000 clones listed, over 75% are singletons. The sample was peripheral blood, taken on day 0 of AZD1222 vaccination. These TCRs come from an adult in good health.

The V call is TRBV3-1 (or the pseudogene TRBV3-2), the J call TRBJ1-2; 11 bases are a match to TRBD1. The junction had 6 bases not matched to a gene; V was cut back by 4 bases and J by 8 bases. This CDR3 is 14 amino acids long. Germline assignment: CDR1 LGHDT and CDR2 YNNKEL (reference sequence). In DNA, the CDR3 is TGTGCCAGCAGCCGACGGGACAGGGGGAACGGCTACACCTTC. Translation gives CASSRRDRGNGYTF.

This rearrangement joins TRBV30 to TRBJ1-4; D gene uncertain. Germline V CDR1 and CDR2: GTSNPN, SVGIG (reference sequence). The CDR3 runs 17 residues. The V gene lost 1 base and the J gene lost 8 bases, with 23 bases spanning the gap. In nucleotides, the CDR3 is TGTGCCTGGAGTGATACTTTTAGGTTTGATTCCGGGGAAAAACTGTTTTTT. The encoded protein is CAWSDTFRFDSGEKLFF. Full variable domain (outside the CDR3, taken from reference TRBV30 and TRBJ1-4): SQTIHQWPATLVQPVGSPLSLECTVEGTSNPNLYWYRQAAGRGLQLLFYSVGIGQISSEVPQNLSASRPQDRQFILSSKKLLLSDSGFYLCAWSDTFRFDSGEKLFFGSGTQLSVL.

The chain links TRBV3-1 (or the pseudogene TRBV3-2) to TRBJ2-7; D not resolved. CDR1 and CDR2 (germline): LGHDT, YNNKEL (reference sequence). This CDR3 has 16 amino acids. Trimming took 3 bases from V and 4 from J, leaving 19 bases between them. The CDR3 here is CASSHTPGFTSYEQYF. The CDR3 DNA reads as TGTGCCAGCAGCCATACACCCGGATTTACGTCGTACGAGCAGTACTTC.

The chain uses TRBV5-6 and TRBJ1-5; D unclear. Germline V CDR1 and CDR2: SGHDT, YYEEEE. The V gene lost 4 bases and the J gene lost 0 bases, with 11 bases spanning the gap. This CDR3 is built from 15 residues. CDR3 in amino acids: CASSIWFTSNQPQHF. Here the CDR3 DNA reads TGTGCCAGCAGCATTTGGTTTACTAGCAATCAGCCCCAGCATTTT. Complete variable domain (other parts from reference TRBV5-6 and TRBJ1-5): DAGVTQSPTHLIKTRGQQVTLRCSPKSGHDTVSWYQQALGQGPQFIFQYYEEEERQRGNFPDRFSGHQFPNYSSELNVNALLLGDSALYLCASSIWFTSNQPQHFGDGTRLSIL.

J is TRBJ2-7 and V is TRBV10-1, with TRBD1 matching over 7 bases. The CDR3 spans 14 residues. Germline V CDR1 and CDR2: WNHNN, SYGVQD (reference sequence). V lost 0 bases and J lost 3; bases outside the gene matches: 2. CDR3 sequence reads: CASSESRDSYEQYF. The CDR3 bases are TGCGCCAGCAGTGAGTCCCGGGACAGCTACGAGCAGTACTTC.

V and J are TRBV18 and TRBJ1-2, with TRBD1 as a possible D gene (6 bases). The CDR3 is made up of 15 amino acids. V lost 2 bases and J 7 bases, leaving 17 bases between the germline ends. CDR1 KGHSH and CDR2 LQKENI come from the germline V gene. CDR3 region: CASSPTGRELGGYTF. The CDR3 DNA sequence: TGTGCCAGCTCACCAACAGGGAGGGAGCTTGGTGGCTACACCTTC.

The CDR3: CASGLDPPGGTEAFF. The CDR3 DNA reads as TGTGCTAGTGGTTTGGATCCCCCAGGGGGTACTGAAGCTTTCTTT. The V and J genes are TRBV12-5 and TRBJ1-1, with 7 bases lining up with TRBD1. The CDR3 extends over 15 amino acids. V lost 1 base, J lost 5 bases, and 7 bases stayed unmatched. CDR1 LGHNT and CDR2 FRNRAP come from the germline V gene.

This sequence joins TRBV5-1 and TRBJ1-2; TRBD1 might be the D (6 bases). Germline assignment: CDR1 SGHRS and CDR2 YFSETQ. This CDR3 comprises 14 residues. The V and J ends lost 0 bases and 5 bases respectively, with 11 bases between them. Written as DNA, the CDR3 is TGCGCCAGCAGCTTGGTCGCAGGGGAATATGGCTACACCTTC. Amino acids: CASSLVAGEYGYTF.

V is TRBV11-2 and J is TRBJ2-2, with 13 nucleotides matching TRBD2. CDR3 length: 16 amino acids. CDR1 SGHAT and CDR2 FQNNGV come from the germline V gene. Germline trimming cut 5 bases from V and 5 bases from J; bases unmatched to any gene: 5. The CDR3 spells CASSRWTSGRTGELFF. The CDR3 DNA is TGTGCCAGCAGCCGATGGACTAGCGGGAGAACCGGGGAGCTGTTTTTT.

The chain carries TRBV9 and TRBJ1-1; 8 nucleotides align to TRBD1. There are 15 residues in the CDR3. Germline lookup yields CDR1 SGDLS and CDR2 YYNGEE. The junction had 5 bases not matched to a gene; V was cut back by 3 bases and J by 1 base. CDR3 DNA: TGTGCCAGCAGCGGCGACAGGGGCGGGAACACTGAAGCTTTCTTT. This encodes CASSGDRGGNTEAFF.

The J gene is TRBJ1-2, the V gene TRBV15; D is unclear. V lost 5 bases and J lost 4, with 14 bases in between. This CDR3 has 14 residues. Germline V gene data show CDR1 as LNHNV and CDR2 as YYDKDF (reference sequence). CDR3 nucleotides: TGTGCCACCAGCTTTGAGGTTGGCTCCTATGGCTACACCTTC. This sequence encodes CATSFEVGSYGYTF. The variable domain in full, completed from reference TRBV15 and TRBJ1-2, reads DAMVIQNPRYQVTQFGKPVTLSCSQTLNHNVMYWYQQKSSQAPKLLFHYYDKDFNNEADTPDNFQSRRPNTSFCFLDIRSPGLGDTAMYLCATSFEVGSYGYTFGSGTRLTVV.

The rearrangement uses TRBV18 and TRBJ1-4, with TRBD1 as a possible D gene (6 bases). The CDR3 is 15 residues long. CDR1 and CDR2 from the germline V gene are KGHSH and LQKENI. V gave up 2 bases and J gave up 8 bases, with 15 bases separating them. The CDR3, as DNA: TGTGCCAGCTCACCAAGTCCCGCAGGGGTCGAAAAACTGTTTTTT. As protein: CASSPSPAGVEKLFF. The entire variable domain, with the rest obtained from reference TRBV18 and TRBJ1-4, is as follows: NAGVMQNPRHLVRRRGQEARLRCSPMKGHSHVYWYRQLPEEGLKFMVYLQKENIIDESGMPKERFSAEFPKEGPSILRIQQVVRGDSAAYFCASSPSPAGVEKLFFGSGTQLSVL.

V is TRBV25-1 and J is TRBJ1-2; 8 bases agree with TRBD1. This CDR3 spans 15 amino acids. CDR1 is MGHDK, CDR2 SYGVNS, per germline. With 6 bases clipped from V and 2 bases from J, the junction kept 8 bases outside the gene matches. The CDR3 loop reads CASRKTGAGNYGYTF. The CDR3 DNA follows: TGTGCCAGCAGAAAGACAGGGGCAGGGAACTATGGCTACACCTTC.

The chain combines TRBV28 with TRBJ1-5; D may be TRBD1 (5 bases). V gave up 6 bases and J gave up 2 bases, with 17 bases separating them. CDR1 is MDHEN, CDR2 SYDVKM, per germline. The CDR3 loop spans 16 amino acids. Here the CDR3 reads CASRGFERGGNQPQHF. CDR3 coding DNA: TGTGCCAGCAGAGGGTTTGAAAGGGGCGGCAATCAGCCCCAGCATTTT.